The clone carrying this T cell receptor (beta chain) showed up many times. Its target is not known. Germline CDR1 reads SGHRS; CDR2 reads YFSETQ. With 0 bases removed from V and 2 bases from J, the gap between germline ends came to 9 bases. The CDR3 covers 15 residues. These data belong to a study of T-cell memory formation after mild COVID-19. Notes on the study in general: CD4+ contracting clones lay mainly in CM and EM, CD8+ ones in EMRA. Several responding clones turned up in pre-infection memory, indicating that cross-reactive memory may have taken part.

Using constant-segment primers, 5'RACE produced TCR alpha and TCR beta cDNA libraries carrying sample barcodes and UMIs. Via MiXCR, TCRdb re-called the 5' RACE reads, giving one row per CDR3 protein. The sample gives a few hundred thousand distinct CDR3 sequences, 20% to 25% of which show up once; about 8.2% is in the top ten. The sequencing input was PBMCs or a T cell subset sorted from them (not recorded which). The chain links TRBV5-1 to TRBJ2-1; the D is unclear. The source of this sequence is an adult woman who had mild COVID-19 (a few samples of this study predate the infection). Cell type and time point are not known. The CDR3 sequence is CASSLETPTYNEQFF. CDR3 DNA sequence: TGCGCCAGCAGCTTGGAGACTCCCACCTACAATGAGCAGTTCTTC. Looking up the rest from reference TRBV5-1 and TRBJ2-1 gives the full variable domain: KAGVTQTPRYLIKTRGQQVTLSCSPISGHRSVSWYQQTPGQGLQFLFEYFSETQRNKGNFPGRFSGRQFSNSRSEMNVSTLELGDSALYLCASSLETPTYNEQFFGPGTRLTVL.